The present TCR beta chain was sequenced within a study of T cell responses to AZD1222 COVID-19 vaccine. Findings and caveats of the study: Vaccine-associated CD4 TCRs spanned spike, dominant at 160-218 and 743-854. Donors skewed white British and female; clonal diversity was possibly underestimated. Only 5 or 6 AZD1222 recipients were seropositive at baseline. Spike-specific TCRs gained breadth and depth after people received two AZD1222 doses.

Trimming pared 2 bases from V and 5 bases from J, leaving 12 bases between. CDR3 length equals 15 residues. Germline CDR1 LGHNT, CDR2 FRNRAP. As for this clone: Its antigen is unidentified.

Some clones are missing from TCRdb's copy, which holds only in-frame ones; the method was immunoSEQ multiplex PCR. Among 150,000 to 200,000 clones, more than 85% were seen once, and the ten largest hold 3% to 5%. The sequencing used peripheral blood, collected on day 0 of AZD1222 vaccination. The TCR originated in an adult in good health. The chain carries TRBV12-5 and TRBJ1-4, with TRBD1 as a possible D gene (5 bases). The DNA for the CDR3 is TGTGCTAGTGGTTTGCCGGGCCAGGGAAATGAAAAACTGTTTTTT. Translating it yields CASGLPGQGNEKLFF.